This TCR beta chain was captured in a study of monozygotic twins with inflammatory bowel disease. The CDR3 has 17 residues. In germline, CDR1 is SGHRS, CDR2 YFSETQ. Making each TCR library took roughly 3,400 ng of total RNA. From its re-call of the 5' RACE reads, TCRdb lists each CDR3 protein once, without DNA. The sample shows 300,000 to 400,000 distinct CDR3 sequences, and 2.5% to 3% sits with its ten largest clones. The TCR comes from a human donor with ulcerative colitis or Crohn's disease, or a healthy co-twin of an affected twin (not recorded which). This chain joins TRBV5-1 and TRBJ2-5; as DNA is missing, the TRBD1 call by TCRdb cannot be tested. Material: blood. CDR3 sequence: CASSLAGSGARQETQYF.